Each of the 27 T cell receptor beta chains below was sequenced from the same sample in a study of T cell clonality in common variable immunodeficiency. Sequenced by immunoSEQ multiplex PCR; TCRdb stores in-frame clones only, minus some. The sample was found to contain about 32,000 clones, and every one recurs. The sequencing sample was made of peripheral blood mononuclear cells. The receptors here all came from a person between 18 and 69 years old in good health.

This clone was seen repeatedly, ten times or more. The read ends 3 residues before the CDR3 terminus; that terminus is restored from the germline J gene. V and J are TRBV18 and TRBJ2-1; 15 nucleotides align to TRBD2. J was trimmed by 7 bases and V by 4 bases; bases with no gene match: 17. This CDR3 contains 20 residues. Germline CDR1 is KGHSH and CDR2 is LQKENI. Incomplete CDR3 DNA: TGTGCCAGCTCACAGCAGGGTCTCGGACTAGCGGGAGGGCGGAGGAATGAG. It translates to CASSQQGLGLAGGRRNE. The whole CDR3 sequence is CASSQQGLGLAGGRRNEQFF.

In regard to this clone: The read ends 3 residues early relative to the CDR3; the germline J gene fills the gap. This sequence joins TRBV5-1 and TRBJ2-7; 12 bases map to TRBD2. This CDR3 has 16 residues. Germline V gene lookup returns CDR1 SGHRS and CDR2 YFSETQ. The trim removed 4 bases at V and 4 bases at J, leaving 9 bases unmatched. This CDR3 reads CASSPTSGRSWYEQYF. CDR3 bases read: TGCGCCAGCAGCCCTACTAGCGGGAGGTCCTGGTACGAG.

This clone came up many times. The read terminates 3 residues ahead of where the CDR3 ends, so the germline J gene completes it. This rearrangement joins TRBV15 to TRBJ2-3; D is unresolved. V gave up 0 bases and J gave up 1 base, with 8 bases separating them. Germline assignment: CDR1 LNHNV and CDR2 YYDKDF (reference sequence). The length of the CDR3 is 15 residues. CDR3 region: CATSRDPLRTDTQYF. CDR3 DNA (partial): TGTGCCACCAGCAGAGATCCCCTACGCACAGATACG.

This clone appeared many times. Read sequence stops 3 residues before the CDR3 end, and the germline J gene provides the missing end. This rearrangement joins TRBV14 to TRBJ1-2; weak D call: TRBD1 (6 bases). The germline V gene has CDR1 SGHDN and CDR2 FVKESK. Trimming took 1 base from V and 6 from J, leaving 15 bases between them. The CDR3 runs 15 residues. The sequenced part of the CDR3 DNA is TGTGCCAGCAGCCAAGGGTACACAGGGAGGAATGGC. Protein product: CASSQGYTGRNG. The CDR3 reads in full as CASSQGYTGRNGYTF. Together with reference TRBV14 and TRBJ1-2, the CDR3 gives the full variable domain: EAGVTQFPSHSVIEKGQTVTLRCDPISGHDNLYWYRRVMGKEIKFLLHFVKESKQDESGMPNNRFLAERTGGTYSTLKVQPAELEDSGVYFCASSQGYTGRNGYTFGSGTRLTVV.

This clone was detected ten times or more. The CDR3 end falls 3 residues outside the read, so it is completed with the germline J gene. The chain joins TRBV10-3 to TRBJ2-3; maybe TRBD1 (6 bases). CDR1 and CDR2 (germline): ENHRY, SYGVKD. This CDR3 has 16 amino acids. This CDR3 is CAISDTGTQSVETQYF. The CDR3 bases that were read are TGTGCCATCAGTGATACCGGGACACAGAGCGTGGAGACG.

This clone was found many times. The read ends 3 residues early relative to the CDR3; the germline J gene fills the gap. The chain combines TRBV7-8 with TRBJ2-3, with 8 positions matching TRBD1. CDR3 size: 17 residues. Germline V gene sequence: CDR1 SGHVS, CDR2 FQNEAQ. The ends lost 5 bases at V and 0 bases at J; junction bases unmatched: 10. The sequenced CDR3 bases are TGTGCCAGCAGCACTCGGACAGGGATAACCAGCACAGATACG. Protein: CASSTRTGITSTDT. The CDR3 in its entirety is CASSTRTGITSTDTQYF. The complete variable domain, with remaining parts taken from reference TRBV7-8 and TRBJ2-3, reads GAGVSQSPRYKVAKRGQDVALRCDPISGHVSLFWYQQALGQGPEFLTYFQNEAQLDKSGLPSDRFFAERPEGSVSTLKIQRTQQEDSAVYLCASSTRTGITSTDTQYFGPGTRLTVL.

This clone was seen repeatedly, ten times or more. The DNA ends 3 residues before the CDR3 does, and the rest of the CDR3 is filled in from the germline J gene. The chain is built from TRBV19 and TRBJ2-2; 11 bases fit TRBD2. This CDR3 contains 15 residues. V gave up 4 bases and J gave up 5 bases; unmatched junction bases: 3. The germline V gene encodes CDR1 LNHDA and CDR2 SQIVND (reference sequence). This CDR3 reads CASSRRTSGTGELFF. Partial CDR3 DNA: TGTGCCAGTAGTAGGCGGACTAGCGGGACCGGGGAG.

This clone was recorded many times. The CDR3 extends 3 residues past the end of the read, so its final part is completed from the germline J gene. This chain uses TRBV6-1 with TRBJ1-2; D may be TRBD1 (6 bases). Germline CDR1 reads MNHNS; CDR2 reads SASEGT. V lost 4 bases and J lost 5, with 11 bases in between. The CDR3 is made up of 13 amino acids. The CDR3 DNA, read in part, is TGTGCCAGCAGTGGGGACCAGGGGTATGGC. Amino acid sequence: CASSGDQGYG. The entire CDR3 sequence reads CASSGDQGYGYTF.

This clone was seen only a few times. The read terminates 3 residues before the CDR3 end, so the remaining end is supplied by the germline J gene. The chain recombines TRBV18 with TRBJ2-7; perhaps TRBD2 as D (7 bases). This CDR3 has 14 amino acids. CDR1 and CDR2 (germline): KGHSH, LQKENI. V lost 2 bases and J lost 3, with 11 bases in between. The covered CDR3 bases are TGTGCCAGCTCACCAAGGGAGGGGGACTACGAG. Translation gives CASSPREGDYE. The full CDR3 is CASSPREGDYEQYF.

There are many counts of this clone. The DNA ends 3 residues before the CDR3 does, and the rest of the CDR3 is filled in from the germline J gene. The chain uses TRBV13 and TRBJ1-5; no reliable D call. Germline V gene data show CDR1 as PRHDT and CDR2 as FYEKMQ (reference sequence). V was cut by 0 bases and J by 1 base, with 4 bases left in between. CDR3 length equals 14 residues. The CDR3 sequence: CASSLGRSNQPQHF. The CDR3 DNA, read in part, is TGTGCCAGCAGCTTAGGGCGGAGCAATCAGCCC.

In its sample, this clone was seen many times. CDR3: CASSEAVGTGGRDGYTF. CDR3 bases read: TGTGCCAGCAGTGAAGCGGTCGGGACAGGGGGCCGGGATGGC. The chain recombines TRBV2 with TRBJ1-2, with TRBD1 identical over 12 bases. The CDR3 extends 3 residues past the end of the read, so its final part is completed from the germline J gene. The CDR3 runs 17 residues. The V gene end was trimmed by 0 bases and the J gene end by 6 bases; junction bases not matched to a gene: 8. CDR1 SNHLY and CDR2 FYNNEI come from the germline V gene.

This clone has a count of ten or more. The missing CDR3 end, 3 residues past where the read stops, is filled in from the germline J gene. The chain employs TRBV7-6 and TRBJ1-1; a possible D gene is TRBD1 (5 bases). The V gene's germline CDR1 is SGHVS and CDR2 FNYEAQ. The V end lost 0 bases, the J end lost 0 bases, and 11 bases lay between the germline ends. The length of the CDR3 is 16 residues. The sequenced part of the CDR3 DNA is TGTGCCAGCAGCTTAGCTCTGGGGCGATTGAACACTGAA. This sequence encodes CASSLALGRLNTE. The full CDR3 protein reads CASSLALGRLNTEAFF.

This clone was seen a few times. The missing CDR3 end, 3 residues past where the read stops, is filled in from the germline J gene. The chain has TRBV2 and TRBJ1-1, with 9 bases aligning to TRBD1. Germline-derived CDR1 and CDR2 are SNHLY and FYNNEI. CDR3 length: 18 amino acids. The J segment lost 0 bases and the V segment lost 6 bases, leaving 14 bases of the junction unmatched. The sequenced CDR3 bases are TGTGCCAGCAGCGGACCCGGCGGGACAGGGCCTTTGAACACTGAA. Its translation is CASSGPGGTGPLNTE. Given in full, the CDR3 is CASSGPGGTGPLNTEAFF. Full variable domain (outside the CDR3, taken from reference TRBV2 and TRBJ1-1): EPEVTQTPSHQVTQMGQEVILRCVPISNHLYFYWYRQILGQKVEFLVSFYNNEISEKSEIFDDQFSVERPDGSNFTLKIRSTKLEDSAMYFCASSGPGGTGPLNTEAFFGQGTRLTVV.

This clone was counted many times. The missing CDR3 end, 3 residues past where the read stops, is filled in from the germline J gene. The V and J genes are TRBV14 and TRBJ1-6; D unclear. CDR3 length equals 13 residues. Germline V gene sequence: CDR1 SGHDN, CDR2 FVKESK. Deletions cut 1 base from V and 10 bases from J, with 8 bases between. The CDR3 region is CASSQVRGSPLHF. The DNA read from the CDR3 is TGTGCCAGCAGCCAAGTTCGGGGATCACCC.

For this clone: The read terminates 3 residues before the CDR3 end, so the remaining end is supplied by the germline J gene. This chain links TRBV19 with TRBJ1-1; 10 nucleotides agree with TRBD1. The CDR3 has 13 amino acids. The V and J ends lost 6 bases and 4 bases, in that order; junction bases with no gene match: 2. Germline V gene data show CDR1 as LNHDA and CDR2 as SQIVND (reference sequence). The CDR3 reads CASRGQGSTEAFF. Partial CDR3 DNA: TGTGCCAGTAGGGGACAGGGGAGCACTGAA.

As for this clone: With the read ending 3 residues before the CDR3 end, the germline J gene is used to fill in that end. The chain links TRBV19 to TRBJ1-5; no definite D call. Germline values: CDR1 LNHDA, CDR2 SQIVND (reference sequence). The V end lost 0 bases, the J end lost 4 bases, and 4 bases lay between the germline ends. This CDR3 is built from 13 residues. The part of the CDR3 DNA that was read is TGTGCCAGTAGTATAGAACTTAATCAGCCC. Translated, it gives CASSIELNQP. From start to end, the CDR3 is CASSIELNQPQHF.

This clone occurred many times. The CDR3 is cut off 3 residues early in the read; its end comes from the germline J gene. The chain recombines TRBV30 with TRBJ1-4, with 7 positions matching TRBD1. The CDR3 spans 12 residues. The germline gives CDR1 GTSNPN, CDR2 SVGIG (reference sequence). V trimming: 8 bases; J trimming: 8 bases; junction bases outside the gene matches: 8. The CDR3 sequence: CAGRTGGEKLFF. The CDR3 bases that were read are TGTGCCGGACGGACAGGAGGGGAAAAA.

The sample holds a few counts of this clone. This sequence may be a read error, since a much larger clone differs from it by one base. The read ends 3 residues early relative to the CDR3; the germline J gene fills the gap. Other DNA sequences from this sample encode an identical CDR3 as well. V gene TRBV5-1 combines with J gene TRBJ1-2; the match to TRBD1 covers 10 bases. Germline CDR1 is SGHRS and CDR2 is YFSETQ. This CDR3 has 14 amino acids. The sequenced CDR3 bases are TGCGCCAGCAGCGCCGGGACAGGGGCCTATGGG. Protein: CASSAGTGAYG. The entire CDR3 reads CASSAGTGAYGYTF. Drawing the rest from reference TRBV5-1 and TRBJ1-2, the complete variable domain is KAGVTQTPRYLIKTRGQQVTLSCSPISGHRSVSWYQQTPGQGLQFLFEYFSETQRNKGNFPGRFSGRQFSNSRSEMNVSTLELGDSALYLCASSAGTGAYGYTFGSGTRLTVV.

In this sample, this clone turned up many times. The read halts 3 residues ahead of the CDR3 end, with the missing end drawn from the germline J gene. The J gene is TRBJ2-7, the V gene TRBV14; a weak D match, TRBD1 (6 bases). The V end lost 4 bases, the J end lost 6 bases, and 16 bases lay between the germline ends. The germline gives CDR1 SGHDN, CDR2 FVKESK. The CDR3 is 14 amino acids. The part of the CDR3 DNA that was read is TGTGCCAGCAGCCTCCGGGACAATAGTTTCGAG. It is translated as CASSLRDNSFE. The whole CDR3 protein is CASSLRDNSFEQYF.

Many counts were recorded for this clone. The read halts 3 residues ahead of the CDR3 end, with the missing end drawn from the germline J gene. The chain carries TRBV7-6 and TRBJ2-6; D unclear. From germline, CDR1 is SGHVS and CDR2 FNYEAQ. Trimming took off 5 bases at V and 1 base at J, with 6 bases between the two ends. CDR3 length: 14 residues. The CDR3 region is CASSPLSGANVLTF. CDR3 DNA, as far as it was read: TGTGCCAGCAGCCCACTTTCTGGGGCCAACGTC.

Ten or more counts support this clone. The read ends 3 residues before the CDR3 terminus; that terminus is restored from the germline J gene. The chain employs TRBV18 and TRBJ1-1; D gene uncertain. V was pared by 3 bases and J by 3 bases, with 8 bases between. The CDR3 contains 13 residues. Germline CDR1 reads KGHSH; CDR2 reads LQKENI. The CDR3 bases that were read are TGTGCCAGCTCACCCATAAGGGACACTGAA. The encoded protein is CASSPIRDTE. The full CDR3 reads CASSPIRDTEAFF.

This clone has a count of ten or more. The CDR3 reads CSASPGRAENIQYF. The sequenced part of the CDR3 DNA is TGCAGTGCTAGTCCAGGGAGGGCGGAAAACATT. The rearrangement links TRBV20-1 to TRBJ2-4; 7 bases fit TRBD2. Read coverage stops 3 residues before the CDR3 terminus; the germline J gene supplies the remainder. CDR3 length: 14 residues. Germline V gene sequence: CDR1 DFQATT, CDR2 SNEGSKA (reference sequence). V shed 3 bases, J shed 5 bases, and the junction held 7 bases outside the gene matches.

This clone has at least ten counts. The observed sequence ends 3 residues before the CDR3 terminus, with the missing tail filled in from the germline J gene. The chain links TRBV12-3 or TRBV12-4 to TRBJ1-4; TRBD1 aligns across 9 bases. The junction had 6 bases not matched to a gene; V was cut back by 5 bases and J by 8 bases. There are 14 residues in the CDR3. The DNA read from the CDR3 is TGTGCCAGCAGTCCTCGACAGGGGGTGGAAAAA. It is translated as CASSPRQGVEK. In full, the CDR3 is CASSPRQGVEKLFF.

This clone showed up many times. The read finishes 3 residues shy of the CDR3 end, and the germline J gene is used to complete it. The chain couples TRBV23-1 to TRBJ2-5, with 8 bases matching TRBD2. TRBV23-1 is an ORF for which the function is uncertain. The CDR3 extends over 17 amino acids. V shed 0 bases, J shed 7 bases, and the junction held 13 bases outside the gene matches. The covered CDR3 bases are TGCGCCAGCAGTCAATCGATATTTGCTAGCGGGCTGGGGACC. Translated: CASSQSIFASGLGT. The CDR3 in its entirety is CASSQSIFASGLGTQYF.

A word on this clone: The read halts 3 residues ahead of the CDR3 end, with the missing end drawn from the germline J gene. The genes are TRBV11-3 and TRBJ2-7; maybe TRBD1 (5 bases). The germline CDR1 and CDR2 sequences are SGHNT and YENEEA. The CDR3 loop spans 15 amino acids. Trimming pared 8 bases from V and 2 bases from J, leaving 19 bases between. The CDR3 loop is CASGEYRSSTYEQYF. The part of the CDR3 DNA that was read is TGTGCCAGCGGAGAGTACAGGAGCTCCACCTACGAG.

This clone has a handful of counts. The read finishes 3 residues shy of the CDR3 end, and the germline J gene is used to complete it. The V call is TRBV7-8, the J call TRBJ2-1; 12 bases align to TRBD2. The CDR3 spans 15 residues. CDR1 is SGHVS, CDR2 FQNEAQ, per germline. The V and J ends lost 5 bases and 6 bases, in that order; junction bases with no gene match: 5. The DNA read from the CDR3 is TGTGCCAGCAGCCTTGGACTAGCGGGATCCAATGAG. Translating it yields CASSLGLAGSNE. The complete CDR3 protein is CASSLGLAGSNEQFF.

This clone was seen at least ten times. Sequencing ends 3 residues short of the CDR3 end; the germline J gene provides the rest. The V gene is TRBV5-6, the J gene TRBJ2-5; weak D call: TRBD2 (5 bases). CDR3 length: 15 amino acids. V dropped 0 bases and J dropped 1 base, with 10 bases sitting between them. Looked up from germline, CDR1 is SGHDT and CDR2 is YYEEEE. CDR3 bases read: TGTGCCAGCAGCTTGGGACCCAGCGGCCAAGAGACC. Translating gives CASSLGPSGQET. The complete CDR3 reads CASSLGPSGQETQYF.